Each of the 30 T cell receptor beta chains below was sequenced from the same sample in a study of OX40 agonist ivuxolimab in advanced cancers. Clones were read by immunoSEQ multiplex PCR, and TCRdb kept only the in-frame ones, dropping some. The sample has fewer than 55,000 clones; around 84% are singletons. This specimen consisted of CD4+ or CD8+ T cells sorted from blood, obtained in a trial of the OX40 agonist ivuxolimab. The source of these receptors is an adult with an advanced solid tumor such as melanoma, head and neck, liver or kidney cancer.

The rearrangement joins TRBV28 to TRBJ2-7; the D is unclear. Germline V gene data show CDR1 as MDHEN and CDR2 as SYDVKM. V lost 2 bases and J lost 4, with 9 bases in between. The CDR3 has 13 residues. CDR3 DNA sequence: TGTGCCAGCAGTTTACCCCAGGTATACGAGCAGTACTTC. It translates to CASSLPQVYEQYF.

J is TRBJ1-4 and V is TRBV4-1; the D is unclear. The ends were cut back, 0 bases at V and 7 bases at J, with 12 bases in the middle. Per the germline V gene, CDR1 is MGHRA and CDR2 is YSYEKL. The CDR3 runs to 15 residues. The CDR3 nucleotides are TGCGCCAGCAGCCAAGAGGGAGTCCGGGTTGAAAAACTGTTTTTT. Amino acid sequence: CASSQEGVRVEKLFF.

In this sample, this clone turned up once. The chain carries TRBV19 and TRBJ1-1; D possibly corresponds to TRBD1 (5 bases). CDR1 and CDR2 from the germline V gene are LNHDA and SQIVND (reference sequence). CDR3 length: 13 residues. With 6 bases removed from V and 2 bases from J, the gap between germline ends came to 10 bases. CDR3 in amino acids: CASRTRENTEAFF. The DNA for the CDR3 is TGTGCCAGTAGGACCAGGGAAAACACTGAAGCTTTCTTT. The variable domain in full, with the rest retrieved from reference TRBV19 and TRBJ1-1, is DGGITQSPKYLFRKEGQNVTLSCEQNLNHDAMYWYRQDPGQGLRLIYYSQIVNDFQKGDIAEGYSVSREKKESFPLTVTSAQKNPTAFYLCASRTRENTEAFFGQGTRLTVV.

The J gene is TRBJ1-3, the V gene TRBV5-6, with D unclear. The CDR3 consists of 17 residues. The germline gives CDR1 SGHDT, CDR2 YYEEEE. With 3 bases removed from V and 0 bases from J, the gap between germline ends came to 16 bases. The CDR3, as DNA: TGTGCCAGCAGCTCCAACCGGGCAGGCCACTCTGGAAACACCATATATTTT. It yields the protein CASSSNRAGHSGNTIYF.

The gene calls are TRBV27 and TRBJ2-7, with 7 bases identical to TRBD2. Trimming took 0 bases from V and 5 from J; bases not matched to a gene: 7. The CDR3 is 15 amino acids. Germline V lookup: CDR1 MNHEY, CDR2 SMNVEV (reference sequence). The CDR3 reads CASSLSGGGLNEQYF. The CDR3, as DNA: TGTGCCAGCAGTTTATCAGGCGGGGGTCTCAACGAGCAGTACTTC.

V is TRBV2 and J is TRBJ2-5; tentative D call: TRBD2 (5 bases). Germline CDR1 is SNHLY and CDR2 is FYNNEI. This CDR3 is 17 amino acids long. The V end was cut by 7 bases, the J end by 0 bases, with 21 bases between. CDR3 coding DNA: TGTGCCAGCAAAGAAGCGGAAACCCGCCCATACCAAGAGACCCAGTACTTC. Translating gives CASKEAETRPYQETQYF.

By sample fraction, this clone is medium-sized. The gene calls are TRBV10-1 and TRBJ2-2; 7 nucleotides align to TRBD1. The CDR3 runs 13 residues. The germline gives CDR1 WNHNN, CDR2 SYGVQD (reference sequence). Losses at the gene ends were 5 bases for V and 4 bases for J; bases not matched to a gene: 1. In DNA form, the CDR3 reads TGCGCCAGCAGTACAGGGGTCACCGGGGAGCTGTTTTTT. Protein sequence: CASSTGVTGELFF.

This chain links TRBV7-3 with TRBJ2-1; the D gene is possibly TRBD2 (5 bases). CDR1 and CDR2 from the germline V gene are SGHTA and FQGTGA. The CDR3 is made up of 16 amino acids. Trimming removed 2 bases at V and 6 bases at J, with 17 bases between. The CDR3 DNA reads TGTGCCAGCAGCTTAGAGGGCCCAGTGGATCTCAATGAGCAGTTCTTC. It yields the protein CASSLEGPVDLNEQFF.

This clone was recorded a few times. The V and J genes are TRBV19 and TRBJ2-1; D may be TRBD2 (5 bases). CDR1 LNHDA and CDR2 SQIVND come from the germline V gene (reference sequence). The V end was cut by 4 bases, the J end by 1 base, with 14 bases between. The CDR3 length is 16 residues. CDR3 sequence (DNA): TGTGCCAGTAGTACCCCAGAGGAGGAGTCCTACAATGAGCAGTTCTTC. Translated, it gives CASSTPEEESYNEQFF.

This clone was observed a few times. The chain combines TRBV7-6 with TRBJ2-3; no clear D gene. The CDR3 is 15 amino acids. Trimming stripped 1 base from V and 4 bases from J, with 12 bases between. Germline CDR1 is SGHVS and CDR2 is FNYEAQ. This CDR3 reads CASSLGVESADTQYF. CDR3 DNA: TGTGCCAGCAGCTTAGGGGTAGAGTCGGCAGATACGCAGTATTTT.

The chain uses TRBV7-2 and TRBJ2-5; D perhaps matches TRBD1 (8 bases). The CDR3 length is 16 residues. The V end lost 4 bases, the J end lost 1 base, and 16 bases lay between the germline ends. Germline CDR1 SGHTA, CDR2 FQGNSA. CDR3 protein: CASSSGQGGLQETQYF. The CDR3, as DNA: TGTGCCAGCAGCTCCGGACAGGGAGGGCTCCAAGAGACCCAGTACTTC. Supplemented by reference TRBV7-2 and TRBJ2-5, the full variable domain reads GAGVSQSPSNKVTEKGKDVELRCDPISGHTALYWYRQSLGQGLEFLIYFQGNSAPDKSGLPSDRFSAERTGGSVSTLTIQRTQQEDSAVYLCASSSGQGGLQETQYFGPGTRLLVL.

The V and J genes are TRBV4-2 and TRBJ2-3, with D perhaps TRBD2 (6 bases). With 4 bases removed from V and 2 bases from J, the gap between germline ends came to 19 bases. The germline CDR1 and CDR2 sequences are LGHNA and YNFKEQ. This CDR3 comprises 17 residues. The chain's CDR3 is CASSPMGGTQTTDTQYF. In DNA form, the CDR3 reads TGTGCCAGCAGCCCCATGGGAGGAACTCAGACCACAGATACGCAGTATTTT.

This chain uses TRBV19 with TRBJ2-2; no clear D gene. The length of the CDR3 is 12 residues. CDR1 LNHDA and CDR2 SQIVND come from the germline V gene (reference sequence). V dropped 10 bases and J dropped 4 bases, with 10 bases sitting between them. The CDR3 loop reads CATLPATGELFF. CDR3 DNA sequence: TGTGCCACCCTCCCCGCCACCGGGGAGCTGTTTTTT.

The chain employs TRBV9 and TRBJ2-7, with D possibly TRBD1 on 6 matching bases. The CDR3 totals 14 residues. Germline CDR1 SGDLS, CDR2 YYNGEE. The V and J ends lost 3 bases and 1 base respectively, with 11 bases between them. In DNA, the CDR3 is TGTGCCAGCAGCGGGGACATAAGGTCCTACGAGCAGTACTTC. Its protein is CASSGDIRSYEQYF.

This clone is a singleton in its sample. In DNA form, the CDR3 reads TGTGCCAGTAGTCCCCGGGGCGGGTGGTCTCATGAAACTGAAGCTTTCTTT. It specifies CASSPRGGWSHETEAFF. The rearrangement uses TRBV19 and TRBJ1-1; possible D gene TRBD1, 5 bases. CDR1 and CDR2 from the germline V gene are LNHDA and SQIVND (reference sequence). The V end was cut by 5 bases, the J end by 5 bases, with 24 bases between. This CDR3 is 17 amino acids long.

This chain connects TRBV5-1 to TRBJ2-5, with 7 bases identical to TRBD2. CDR3 length: 17 residues. Germline V lookup: CDR1 SGHRS, CDR2 YFSETQ. Germline trimming cut 2 bases from V and 1 base from J; bases unmatched to any gene: 11. In nucleotides, the CDR3 is TGCGCCAGCAGCTTTGTGGGGGGGTCTATACCCCAAGAGACCCAGTACTTC. Its protein is CASSFVGGSIPQETQYF.

This chain joins TRBV5-1 and TRBJ2-3, with D perhaps given as TRBD1 or TRBD2 (7 bases each). The CDR3 has 16 residues. Germline CDR1 SGHRS, CDR2 YFSETQ. V gave up 1 base and J gave up 6 bases, with 18 bases separating them. The CDR3 nucleotides read TGCGCCAGCAGCTTGTGGAGGCCAGGGGGGGCCGATACGCAGTATTTT. Amino acids: CASSLWRPGGADTQYF. The full variable domain, rest sourced from reference TRBV5-1 and TRBJ2-3, is KAGVTQTPRYLIKTRGQQVTLSCSPISGHRSVSWYQQTPGQGLQFLFEYFSETQRNKGNFPGRFSGRQFSNSRSEMNVSTLELGDSALYLCASSLWRPGGADTQYFGPGTRLTVL.

The rearrangement joins TRBV4-1 to TRBJ2-1, with no clear D. This CDR3 spans 15 amino acids. The germline CDR1 and CDR2 sequences are MGHRA and YSYEKL. Trimming cost V 1 base and J 0 bases, with 7 bases left between them. The CDR3 nucleotides are TGCGCCAGCAGCCAAGGCCAGCCCTCCTACAATGAGCAGTTCTTC. Translating it yields CASSQGQPSYNEQFF.

The CDR3 protein is CASASRGLVNEQFF. CDR3 in DNA: TGTGCCAGCGCTAGCCGGGGGCTCGTGAATGAGCAGTTCTTC. This chain connects TRBV28 to TRBJ2-1, with D perhaps given as TRBD1 or TRBD2 (6 bases each). This CDR3 has 14 amino acids. Germline V gives CDR1 MDHEN, CDR2 SYDVKM. Trimming pared 8 bases from V and 7 bases from J, leaving 18 bases between.

The CDR3 reads CASTRGETYQETQYF. CDR3 DNA sequence: TGTGCCAGCACCCGGGGGGAAACGTACCAAGAGACCCAGTACTTC. The rearrangement joins TRBV5-4 to TRBJ2-5; 7 bases fit TRBD2. This CDR3 comprises 15 residues. V was pared by 6 bases and J by 0 bases, with 8 bases of the junction left unmatched. Germline CDR1 reads SGHNT; CDR2 reads YYREEE (reference sequence).

V gene TRBV7-6 combines with J gene TRBJ2-1, with 14 positions matching TRBD2. This CDR3 region has 17 residues. Germline assignment: CDR1 SGHVS and CDR2 FNYEAQ. The junction had 14 bases not matched to a gene; V was cut back by 8 bases and J by 8 bases. In DNA, the CDR3 is TGTGCCAGCGCGGAGGGACTAGCGGGGGAGAAGTGGGATGAGCAGTTCTTC. It translates to CASAEGLAGEKWDEQFF.

V is TRBV15 and J is TRBJ2-1; a possible D gene is TRBD1 (6 bases). Trimming pared 6 bases from V and 7 bases from J, leaving 19 bases between. Germline-derived CDR1 and CDR2 are LNHNV and YYDKDF (reference sequence). This CDR3 has 15 amino acids. CDR3: CATRDTGIFVNEQFF. The CDR3 bases are TGTGCCACCAGGGATACAGGGATCTTCGTAAATGAGCAGTTCTTC.

This chain connects TRBV7-8 to TRBJ2-1; perhaps D is TRBD1 or TRBD2 (6 bases each). The germline V and J ends were trimmed by 5 bases and 4 bases, with 12 bases remaining between them. The CDR3 has 14 amino acids. Per germline, CDR1 SGHVS and CDR2 FQNEAQ. The CDR3 nucleotides read TGTGCCAGCAGCCGAGGGGGGCTGTACAATGAGCAGTTCTTC. Translation gives CASSRGGLYNEQFF.

This clone is a singleton in its sample. This chain links TRBV4-3 with TRBJ1-1, with D unclear. Germline CDR1 LGHNA, CDR2 YSLEER. Trimming removed 3 bases at V and 11 bases at J, with 22 bases between. The CDR3 is 15 residues long. The CDR3, as DNA: TGCGCCAGCAGCCAGACCAGGTCGGGCGGTAGAAATGCTTTCTTT. This gives the protein CASSQTRSGGRNAFF.

The chain recombines TRBV6-1 with TRBJ2-1; D is possibly TRBD1 or TRBD2 (5 bases each). Trimming stripped 10 bases from V and 6 bases from J, with 19 bases between. This CDR3 is 14 amino acids long. Germline V gene sequence: CDR1 MNHNS, CDR2 SASEGT. The CDR3 sequence is CATPQSQGANEQFF. The CDR3 coding sequence is TGTGCCACCCCCCAGAGCCAGGGAGCCAATGAGCAGTTCTTC.

This clone occurred many times. The chain employs TRBV11-3 and TRBJ1-1; weak D call: TRBD1 (5 bases). Germline V lookup: CDR1 SGHNT, CDR2 YENEEA. Trimming left V 3 bases short and J 5 bases short, with 7 bases between. The CDR3 extends over 12 amino acids. The CDR3 DNA sequence: TGTGCCAGCAGCTTCGGGGGAACTGAAGCTTTCTTT. It yields the protein CASSFGGTEAFF.

This chain links TRBV4-1 with TRBJ2-3; 10 bases map to TRBD2. Per the germline V gene, CDR1 is MGHRA and CDR2 is YSYEKL. After removal of 1 base from V and 4 bases from J, the junction contained 2 bases not matched to a gene. CDR3 size: 15 residues. The CDR3 region is CASSQVAGGPDTQYF. The CDR3 coding sequence is TGCGCCAGCAGCCAAGTAGCGGGGGGCCCAGATACGCAGTATTTT.

The rearrangement links TRBV27 to TRBJ1-1; no firm D call. The germline gives CDR1 MNHEY, CDR2 SMNVEV (reference sequence). The V end lost 2 bases, the J end lost 1 base, and 5 bases lay between the germline ends. There are 13 residues in the CDR3. In nucleotides, the CDR3 is TGTGCCAGCAGTTTAGACCAGAACACTGAAGCTTTCTTT. Translation: CASSLDQNTEAFF.

The gene calls are TRBV23-1 and TRBJ1-6; D gene ambiguous. TRBV23-1 is annotated as an ORF whose role is uncertain. V lost 7 bases and J lost 7, with 17 bases in between. CDR3 size: 15 residues. The CDR3 sequence is CASTQILRRNSPLHF. Here the CDR3 DNA reads TGCGCCAGCACGCAAATACTGAGACGAAATTCACCCCTCCACTTT.

The chain recombines TRBV7-3 with TRBJ2-7; D not certain. This CDR3 spans 12 amino acids. Germline lookup yields CDR1 SGHTA and CDR2 FQGTGA. With 4 bases removed from V and 2 bases from J, the gap between germline ends came to 6 bases. As DNA, the CDR3 is TGTGCCAGCAGCTCCGACACCTACGAGCAGTACTTC. This gives the protein CASSSDTYEQYF.